This T cell receptor beta chain was sequenced in a study of T and B cells in COVID-19 patients. Study-wide findings and caveats: Few blood samples existed from mildly ill patients during symptoms or early in severe cases.

This clonotype counts as medium-sized. Antigen: not known. TRB was amplified from approximately 250-480 ng of blood genomic DNA. The germline V and J ends were trimmed by 2 bases and 8 bases, with 15 bases remaining between them. The CDR3 extends over 13 amino acids. Per germline, CDR1 SQVTM and CDR2 ANQGSEA. BIOMED2 TRB-A/B primer pools were used in multiplex TRB PCR. TCRdb passed the multiplex PCR reads through MiXCR, listing each CDR3 protein once. The sample shows about 16,000 distinct CDR3 sequences, 25% to 30% of them seen only once. This TCR derives from a human donor who had recovered from COVID-19. V and J are TRBV29-1 and TRBJ1-2, with D perhaps TRBD1 (6 bases). The sequencing sample was made of blood. The CDR3 nucleotides are TGCAGCGTTGAACAGGCGAGAGACAGGGGCTACACCTTC. It specifies CSVEQARDRGYTF.